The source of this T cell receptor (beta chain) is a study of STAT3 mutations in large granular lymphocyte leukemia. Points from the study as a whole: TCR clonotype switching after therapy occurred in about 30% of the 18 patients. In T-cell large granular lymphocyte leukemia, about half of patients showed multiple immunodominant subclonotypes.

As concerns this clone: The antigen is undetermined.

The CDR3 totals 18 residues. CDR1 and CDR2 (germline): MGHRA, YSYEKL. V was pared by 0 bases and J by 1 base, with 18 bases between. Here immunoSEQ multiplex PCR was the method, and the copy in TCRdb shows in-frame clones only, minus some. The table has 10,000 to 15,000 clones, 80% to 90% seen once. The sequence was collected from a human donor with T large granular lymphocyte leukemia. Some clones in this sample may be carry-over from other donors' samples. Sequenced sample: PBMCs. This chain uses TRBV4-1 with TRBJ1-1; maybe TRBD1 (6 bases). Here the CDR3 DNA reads TGCGCCAGCAGCCAAGATCGCGCCAGGGGTATTCGGAACACTGAAGCTTTCTTT. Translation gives CASSQDRARGIRNTEAFF.